This entry lists 3 T cell receptor beta chains sequenced from one sample in a study of cytomegalovirus exposure and HLA in healthy donors. PCR employed 60 Vbeta and 13 Jbeta primers. Method: immunoSEQ multiplex PCR; TCRdb's copy keeps in-frame clones and lacks some. Altogether under 200,000 clones are present, roughly 80% being singletons, with the ten largest covering 1.3%. What was sequenced was PBMCs. Receptor source: a man aged 25-45 years in good health and CMV-seronegative.

This chain connects TRBV28 to TRBJ2-7; 7 nucleotides match TRBD1. The CDR3 is 12 residues long. Germline CDR1 is MDHEN and CDR2 is SYDVKM. Trimming at V came to 6 bases and at J to 10 bases, leaving 9 bases not matched to a gene. The CDR3 DNA sequence: TGTGCCAGCAGCTGGACAGGATCCAGTCAGTACTTC. Residues: CASSWTGSSQYF.

This chain links TRBV27 with TRBJ2-5; D might be TRBD1 (9 bases). Trimming left V 5 bases short and J 1 base short, with 20 bases between. CDR3 size: 17 residues. Germline V lookup: CDR1 MNHEY, CDR2 SMNVEV (reference sequence). In nucleotides, the CDR3 is TGTGCCAGCAGTCTGGGACAGGGCGGGAGGCTCCAAGAGACCCAGTACTTC. This codes for CASSLGQGGRLQETQYF.

The chain carries TRBV19 and TRBJ1-2; D might be TRBD1 (6 bases). This CDR3 is built from 13 residues. CDR1 is LNHDA and CDR2 is SQIVND in the germline V gene (reference sequence). V lost 7 bases and J 7 bases, leaving 16 bases between the germline ends. DNA for the CDR3: TGTGCCAGTATGTGGACAGCCTCGGGTGGCTACACCTTC. It specifies CASMWTASGGYTF.